The rows below give T cell receptor beta chains drawn from one sample of a study of regulatory T cells in long-lasting Graves disease. MiXCR, applied by TCRdb to the multiplex PCR reads, yields one record per CDR3 protein. In the table there are around 480,000 distinct CDR3 sequences, roughly 16% of which are singletons. This same sample was also taken into another study, of T cells in Graves' hyperthyroidism and ophthalmopathy.

Sequenced here: peripheral blood mononuclear cells (PBMCs), sampled at new diagnosis, from a patient treated with antithyroid drugs. These receptors came from a woman aged 35 to 60 with Graves disease. Both conserved end residues are part of each CDR3. Clone size is shown for a subset of rows, as once, few, many or a class of expanded clone.

CDR3aa | v_gene | abundance
CASSLAISTEAFF | TRBV7-2 | NA
CASSVLASANTGELFF | TRBV4-1 | NA
CASSLPGENGELFF | TRBV12-3/TRBV12-4 | many
CASSSDQGFVSQYF | TRBV6-1 | many
CASSITSGFYEQYF | TRBV19 | NA
CASSLSPTGYGYTF | TRBV12-3/TRBV12-4 | many
CASSFAVGGNSPLHF | TRBV12-3/TRBV12-4 | many
CASSLEDRATEAFF | TRBV7-8 | many
CASSTWTGGNTEAFF | TRBV5-1 | few
CASSLSGHRPDTQYF | TRBV27 | NA
CASSLGDGISYTF | TRBV7-3 | many
CASSLTPGGNTIYF | TRBV11-2 | few
CASSLVARGQSRETQYF | TRBV7-9 | NA
CASSFASSPDTQYF | TRBV7-8 | NA
CASRLAGTETQYF | TRBV2 | many
CASSPRASGTQYF | TRBV27 | many
CASSFQGSGRYEQFF | TRBV28 | many
CASSLGWGGKDQPQHF | TRBV28 | many
CASSQGFSTDTQYF | TRBV6-1 | NA
CASSLAPKRGYTF | TRBV28 | many
CSVVRDTKGAEAFF | TRBV29-1 | NA
CASSRVGNTIYF | TRBV3-1 | NA
CASSLGSLSEKLFF | TRBV12-3/TRBV12-4 | many
CSARELAGASDTQYF | TRBV20-1 | few
CASSVYRSQGNGYTF | TRBV2 | NA
CASSPLLGTQYF | TRBV28 | many
CSAPQSGGLLAGSGEQYF | TRBV20-1 | NA
CASKQFGGDTQYF | TRBV12-3/TRBV12-4 | many
CASIGGGGAIEQFF | TRBV7-9 | NA
CSARDSGGSSYEQYF | TRBV20-1 | many
CASIAGGVSYNEQFF | TRBV5-8 | many
CASSPFTSGSWSDTQYF | TRBV2 | NA
CAWRGDSYEQYF | TRBV30 | many
CASSHPRWGLTGELFF | TRBV4-2 | few
CASSGLGQRNSLKSNYDYTF | TRBV7-2 | NA
CASSISADTQYF | TRBV19 | once
CASSLKSRWDREIEKLFF | TRBV7-9 | few
CSVEETGGNQPQHF | TRBV29-1 | many
CASSSTGGDYGYTF | TRBV5-1 | NA
CASSPTRIVAGGYTF | TRBV18 | NA
CASSEIGESDTQYF | TRBV6-1 | few
CASSPASYGYTF | TRBV7-8 | few
CASSFLPQSTDTQYF | TRBV12-3/TRBV12-4 | few
CASSQDAGSNYGYTF | TRBV4-1 | NA
CASSSPREGALSRHNEQFF | TRBV12-3/TRBV12-4 | few
CASSQGGYEQYF | TRBV3-1 | many
CASSRSGTANTGELFF | TRBV3-1 | NA
CASSSSGGFISPLHF | TRBV12-3/TRBV12-4 | many
CSARPLAGRYNEQFF | TRBV20-1 | few
CASSPGQGQPQHF | TRBV11-3 | many
CASSEASRQGAREWGTEAFF | TRBV2 | NA
CASSLPTGGRGYTF | TRBV19 | few
CASSPPRQGPYNSPLHF | TRBV27 | many
CASTDGYGYTF | TRBV28 | many
CATSSLINTEAFF | TRBV15 | few
CASSGLRRYGYTF | TRBV12-3/TRBV12-4 | many
CASEGGSHSYEQYF | TRBV30 | many